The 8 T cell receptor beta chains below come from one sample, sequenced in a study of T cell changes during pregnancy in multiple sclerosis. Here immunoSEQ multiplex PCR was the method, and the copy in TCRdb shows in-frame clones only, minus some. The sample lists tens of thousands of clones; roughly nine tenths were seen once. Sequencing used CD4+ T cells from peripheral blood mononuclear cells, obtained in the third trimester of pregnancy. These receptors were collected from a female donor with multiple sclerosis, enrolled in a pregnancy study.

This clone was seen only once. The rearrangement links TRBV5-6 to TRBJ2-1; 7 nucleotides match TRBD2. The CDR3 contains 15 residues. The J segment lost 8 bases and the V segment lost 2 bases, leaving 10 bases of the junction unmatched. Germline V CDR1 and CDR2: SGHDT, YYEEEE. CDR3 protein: CASSFGGGPFDEQFF. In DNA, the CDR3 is TGTGCCAGCAGCTTTGGGGGAGGGCCTTTTGATGAGCAGTTCTTC.

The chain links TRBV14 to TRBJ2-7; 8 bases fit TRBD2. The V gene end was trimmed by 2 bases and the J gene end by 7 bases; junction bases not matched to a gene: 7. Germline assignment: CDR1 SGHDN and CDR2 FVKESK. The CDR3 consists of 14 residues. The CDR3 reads CASSQRGRSLEQYF. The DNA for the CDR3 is TGTGCCAGCAGCCAACGCGGGAGGTCTTTGGAGCAGTACTTC. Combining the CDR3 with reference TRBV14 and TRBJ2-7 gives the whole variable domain EAGVTQFPSHSVIEKGQTVTLRCDPISGHDNLYWYRRVMGKEIKFLLHFVKESKQDESGMPNNRFLAERTGGTYSTLKVQPAELEDSGVYFCASSQRGRSLEQYFGPGTRLTVT.

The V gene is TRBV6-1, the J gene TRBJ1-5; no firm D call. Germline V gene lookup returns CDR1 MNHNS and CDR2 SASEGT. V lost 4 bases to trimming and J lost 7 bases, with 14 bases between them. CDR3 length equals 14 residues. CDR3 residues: CASSANTARQPQHF. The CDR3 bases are TGTGCCAGCAGTGCCAATACCGCGCGGCAGCCCCAGCATTTT.

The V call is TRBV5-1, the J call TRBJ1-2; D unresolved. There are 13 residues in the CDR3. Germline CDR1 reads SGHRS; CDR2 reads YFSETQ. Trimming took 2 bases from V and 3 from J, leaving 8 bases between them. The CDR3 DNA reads TGCGCCAGCAGCTTTAATTATGACTATGGCTACACCTTC. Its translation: CASSFNYDYGYTF.

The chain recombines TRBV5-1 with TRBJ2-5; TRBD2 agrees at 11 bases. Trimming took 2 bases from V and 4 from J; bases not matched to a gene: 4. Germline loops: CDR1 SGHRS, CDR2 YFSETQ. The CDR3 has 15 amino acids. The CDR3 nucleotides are TGCGCCAGCAGCTTCCTCGGGACTAGCGGAGAGACCCAGTACTTC. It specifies CASSFLGTSGETQYF.

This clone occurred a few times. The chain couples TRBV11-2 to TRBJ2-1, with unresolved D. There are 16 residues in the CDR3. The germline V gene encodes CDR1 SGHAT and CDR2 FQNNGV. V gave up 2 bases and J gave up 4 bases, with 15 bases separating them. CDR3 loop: CASSLIHASTYNEQFF. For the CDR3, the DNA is TGTGCCAGCAGCTTAATTCACGCCTCCACTTACAATGAGCAGTTCTTC.

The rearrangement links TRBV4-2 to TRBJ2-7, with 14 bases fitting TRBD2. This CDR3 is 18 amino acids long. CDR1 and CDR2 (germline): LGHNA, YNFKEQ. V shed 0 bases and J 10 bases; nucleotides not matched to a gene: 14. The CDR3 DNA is TGTGCCAGCAGCCAAGAAAGTTATGTGGGACTAGCGGGAGAATCCCAGTACTTC. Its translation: CASSQESYVGLAGESQYF.

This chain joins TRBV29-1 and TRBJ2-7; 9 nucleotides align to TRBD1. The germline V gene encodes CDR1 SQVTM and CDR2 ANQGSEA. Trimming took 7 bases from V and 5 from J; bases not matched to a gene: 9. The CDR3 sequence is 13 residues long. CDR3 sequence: CSAVRDRVDEQYF. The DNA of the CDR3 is TGCAGCGCTGTACGGGACAGGGTCGACGAGCAGTACTTC.